These 32 T cell receptor beta chains were all obtained from the same sample, sequenced in a study of blood T cell repertoires in COVID-19. Repertoires were generated with immunoSEQ multiplex PCR, while TCRdb's copy carries only in-frame clones and drops some. The sample carries 160,000 or so clones, about 81% recorded once. Material: peripheral blood. Every receptor here comes from a woman aged 70-85 years with acute or convalescent COVID-19.

The V and J genes are TRBV7-9 and TRBJ2-3, with 7 positions matching TRBD1. Germline V gene sequence: CDR1 SEHNR, CDR2 FQNEAQ (reference sequence). Trimming at V came to 5 bases and at J to 6 bases, leaving 11 bases not matched to a gene. The CDR3 contains 15 residues. The CDR3 DNA sequence: TGTGCCAGCAGCCAACGACAGGGATATTCGGATACGCAGTATTTT. It codes for CASSQRQGYSDTQYF.

This clone was picked up a small number of times. The chain links TRBV5-5 to TRBJ2-7; TRBD2 agrees at 7 bases. The CDR3 loop spans 15 amino acids. Germline V gene data show CDR1 as SGHKS and CDR2 as YYEKEE (reference sequence). V lost 4 bases and J lost 0; bases outside the gene matches: 7. DNA for the CDR3: TGTGCCAGCAGCCCTAGCGGTTGGAGCTCCTACGAGCAGTACTTC. Protein product: CASSPSGWSSYEQYF.

This clone was seen repeatedly, ten times or more. The chain joins TRBV19 to TRBJ2-1; D gene unclear. V gave up 7 bases and J gave up 2 bases, with 18 bases separating them. CDR3 length: 16 amino acids. Germline assignment: CDR1 LNHDA and CDR2 SQIVND (reference sequence). DNA for the CDR3: TGTGCCAGTAACAACCGGAGAGGAGCTACCTACAATGAGCAGTTCTTC. Its protein product is CASNNRRGATYNEQFF.

The genes are TRBV5-6 and TRBJ2-2; maybe TRBD1 (6 bases). There are 14 residues in the CDR3. Germline V gene lookup returns CDR1 SGHDT and CDR2 YYEEEE. Trimming shortened V by 0 bases and J by 6 bases, and 9 bases separated the two germline ends. The CDR3 DNA follows: TGTGCCAGCAGCTTGGCGGCAGGGGCCGGGGAGCTGTTTTTT. Translated: CASSLAAGAGELFF. The variable domain in full, completed from reference TRBV5-6 and TRBJ2-2, reads DAGVTQSPTHLIKTRGQQVTLRCSPKSGHDTVSWYQQALGQGPQFIFQYYEEEERQRGNFPDRFSGHQFPNYSSELNVNALLLGDSALYLCASSLAAGAGELFFGEGSRLTVL.

This chain links TRBV5-1 with TRBJ2-2; 9 positions agree with TRBD1. Germline loops: CDR1 SGHRS, CDR2 YFSETQ. The CDR3 is 15 residues long. The junction had 9 bases not matched to a gene; V was cut back by 7 bases and J by 5 bases. The CDR3 sequence: CASGVNRGRTGELFF. CDR3 sequence (DNA): TGCGCCAGCGGTGTGAACAGGGGGCGAACCGGGGAGCTGTTTTTT.

The chain recombines TRBV27 with TRBJ2-3, with 7 bases aligning to TRBD2. The CDR3 runs 14 residues. Germline CDR1 MNHEY, CDR2 SMNVEV (reference sequence). V shed 3 bases, J shed 3 bases, and the junction held 3 bases outside the gene matches. The CDR3 region is CASSFLRGTDTQYF. The DNA for the CDR3 is TGTGCCAGCAGTTTTTTGCGGGGGACAGATACGCAGTATTTT.

Points on this clone: The junction and the germline gene differ at one end; a read error may be behind it. The chain joins TRBV7-7 to TRBJ1-2; 7 bases map to TRBD1. Germline-derived CDR1 and CDR2 are SSHAT and FNYEAQ (reference sequence). The CDR3 totals 14 residues. The CDR3 loop reads CASSPGQHNYGYTF. CDR3 in DNA: TGTGCTAGCAGCCCGGGACAGCATAACTATGGCTACACCTTC.

The V call is TRBV7-9, the J call TRBJ1-2; D perhaps matches TRBD1 (6 bases). Germline CDR1 is SEHNR and CDR2 is FQNEAQ (reference sequence). The CDR3 has 14 residues. V lost 6 bases and J 7 bases, leaving 18 bases between the germline ends. This chain's CDR3 is CASSPRGGAGGYTF. The CDR3 DNA sequence: TGTGCCAGCAGTCCCAGGGGCGGCGCCGGTGGCTACACCTTC.

This sequence joins TRBV24-1 and TRBJ2-7, with 7 bases matching TRBD1. Germline V gene sequence: CDR1 KGHDR, CDR2 SFDVKD. J was trimmed by 3 bases and V by 0 bases; bases with no gene match: 25. This CDR3 spans 22 amino acids. CDR3 DNA: TGTGCCACCAGTGATTTGCCTTCTGACAGGGTGAAACCGGGACACCATTACTACGAGCAGTACTTC. It translates to CATSDLPSDRVKPGHHYYEQYF.

The chain links TRBV5-1 to TRBJ1-1; D remains ambiguous. V lost 0 bases, J lost 1 base, and 4 bases lay in between. Per the germline V gene, CDR1 is SGHRS and CDR2 is YFSETQ. The CDR3 is 13 residues long. CDR3 residues: CASSLEQNTEAFF. In DNA, the CDR3 is TGCGCCAGCAGCTTGGAACAGAACACTGAAGCTTTCTTT.

This chain links TRBV7-2 with TRBJ2-3; 7 nucleotides agree with TRBD1. CDR3 length equals 15 residues. Germline lookup yields CDR1 SGHTA and CDR2 FQGNSA. The junction had 9 bases not matched to a gene; V was cut back by 5 bases and J by 4 bases. The CDR3 DNA sequence: TGTGCCAGCAGCGCGAGCTCCAGGGGGTCAGATACGCAGTATTTT. Encoded protein: CASSASSRGSDTQYF.

J is TRBJ1-2 and V is TRBV6-6; 8 bases map to TRBD1. The CDR3 totals 21 residues. Germline values: CDR1 MNHNY, CDR2 SVGAGI (reference sequence). The junction had 23 bases not matched to a gene; V was cut back by 5 bases and J by 0 bases. CDR3 sequence: CASSPGTFAGTGGGTNYGYTF. The CDR3 DNA reads TGTGCCAGCAGTCCAGGGACGTTCGCCGGGACAGGTGGTGGAACTAACTATGGCTACACCTTC.

This chain uses TRBV12-3 or TRBV12-4 with TRBJ1-2; unclear D gene. The CDR3 covers 13 residues. V dropped 4 bases and J dropped 3 bases, with 9 bases sitting between them. This CDR3 reads CASSSPGYYGYTF. The CDR3 DNA is TGTGCCAGCAGTTCACCGGGGTACTATGGCTACACCTTC.

The rearrangement uses TRBV19 and TRBJ2-3, with 8 positions matching TRBD1. V was pared by 4 bases and J by 3 bases, with 6 bases of the junction left unmatched. Germline-derived CDR1 and CDR2 are LNHDA and SQIVND (reference sequence). The CDR3 runs 15 residues. The CDR3 here is CASSNRGQGTDTQYF. CDR3 DNA sequence: TGTGCCAGTAGTAATAGAGGACAGGGTACAGATACGCAGTATTTT.

The chain is built from TRBV30 and TRBJ1-2, with D possibly being TRBD1 (5 bases). Looked up from germline, CDR1 is GTSNPN and CDR2 is SVGIG (reference sequence). The V end was cut by 7 bases, the J end by 11 bases, with 14 bases between. The CDR3 extends over 10 amino acids. The CDR3 region is CASRRVRYTF. The CDR3 DNA sequence: TGTGCCTCCCGCAGGGTCCGATACACCTTC. The variable domain in full, completed from reference TRBV30 and TRBJ1-2, reads SQTIHQWPATLVQPVGSPLSLECTVEGTSNPNLYWYRQAAGRGLQLLFYSVGIGQISSEVPQNLSASRPQDRQFILSSKKLLLSDSGFYLCASRRVRYTFGSGTRLTVV.

The rearrangement links TRBV28 to TRBJ2-2, with TRBD1 identical over 8 bases. Germline assignment: CDR1 MDHEN and CDR2 SYDVKM. V was pared by 6 bases and J by 7 bases, with 7 bases of the junction left unmatched. The CDR3 sequence is 14 residues long. CDR3 amino acids: CASRVNRGNGELFF. The CDR3 nucleotides are TGTGCCAGCAGGGTAAACAGGGGGAACGGGGAGCTGTTTTTT.

The chain carries TRBV19 and TRBJ1-1; TRBD1 matches at 8 bases. After removal of 3 bases from V and 4 bases from J, the junction contained 10 bases not matched to a gene. Germline CDR1 and CDR2: LNHDA and SQIVND (reference sequence). The CDR3 runs 16 residues. CDR3 in DNA: TGTGCCAGTAGTATCCCACAAATGACAGGGGCCACTGAAGCTTTCTTT. It encodes CASSIPQMTGATEAFF.

The chain couples TRBV11-2 to TRBJ2-7; 9 nucleotides agree with TRBD2. J lost 2 bases, V lost 5 bases, and 7 bases had no gene match. There are 15 residues in the CDR3. The germline V gene has CDR1 SGHAT and CDR2 FQNNGV. Written as DNA, the CDR3 is TGTGCCAGCAGCCAAATTAGCGGGAGAGCCTACGAGCAGTACTTC. Translating gives CASSQISGRAYEQYF. Filled out from reference TRBV11-2 and TRBJ2-7, the complete variable domain reads EAGVAQSPRYKIIEKRQSVAFWCNPISGHATLYWYQQILGQGPKLLIQFQNNGVVDDSQLPKDRFSAERLKGVDSTLKIQPAKLEDSAVYLCASSQISGRAYEQYFGPGTRLTVT.

There are a few counts of this clone. The chain uses TRBV5-1 and TRBJ2-5, with 12 positions matching TRBD2. The V segment lost 4 bases and the J segment 1 base; nucleotides outside the gene matches: 2. This CDR3 region has 15 residues. Germline V lookup: CDR1 SGHRS, CDR2 YFSETQ. The CDR3 region is CASSRTSGIQETQYF. The CDR3 coding sequence is TGCGCCAGCAGCCGGACTAGCGGGATCCAAGAGACCCAGTACTTC.

This CDR3 reads CASAYSGRTDTQYF. DNA of the CDR3: TGTGCCAGTGCCTATAGCGGACGAACAGATACGCAGTATTTT. The chain links TRBV2 to TRBJ2-3; TRBD2 might be the D (6 bases). Trimming removed 9 bases at V and 3 bases at J, with 16 bases between. This CDR3 spans 14 amino acids. Germline V CDR1 and CDR2: SNHLY, FYNNEI.

The rearrangement uses TRBV28 and TRBJ2-7; TRBD2 aligns across 7 bases. Per germline, CDR1 MDHEN and CDR2 SYDVKM. J gave up 1 base and V 9 bases, and 6 bases lay outside the gene matches. This CDR3 region has 13 residues. CDR3 in DNA: TGTGCCAGTGGAGCTAGCGGTTCCTACGAGCAGTACTTC. Translation: CASGASGSYEQYF. The full variable domain, with the rest looked up from reference TRBV28 and TRBJ2-7, is DVKVTQSSRYLVKRTGEKVFLECVQDMDHENMFWYRQDPGLGLRLIYFSYDVKMKEKGDIPEGYSVSREKKERFSLILESASTNQTSMYLCASGASGSYEQYFGPGTRLTVT.

This chain joins TRBV9 and TRBJ2-7, with a tentative D call TRBD1 (6 bases). The CDR3 loop spans 14 amino acids. From germline, CDR1 is SGDLS and CDR2 YYNGEE. V gave up 4 bases and J gave up 6 bases, with 17 bases separating them. This CDR3 reads CASSSRTAAGEQYF. DNA for the CDR3: TGTGCCAGCAGCTCCCGGACAGCGGCGGGCGAGCAGTACTTC.

The chain carries TRBV4-3 and TRBJ2-1; D gene unclear. Germline lookup yields CDR1 LGHNA and CDR2 YSLEER. Trimming took 3 bases from V and 8 from J, leaving 11 bases between them. This CDR3 comprises 13 residues. CDR3: CASSQETPYEQFF. DNA of the CDR3: TGCGCCAGCAGCCAGGAGACGCCCTATGAGCAGTTCTTC.

This clone was recorded once. The J gene is TRBJ2-3, the V gene TRBV12-3 or TRBV12-4; no definite D call. Deletions cut 5 bases from V and 6 bases from J, with 9 bases between. CDR3 length: 12 amino acids. The CDR3 reads CASSTVLDTQYF. In DNA form, the CDR3 reads TGTGCCAGCAGTACAGTCCTGGATACGCAGTATTTT.

This clone was seen once. V is TRBV4-1 and J is TRBJ1-5, with D possibly TRBD1 on 5 matching bases. V was pared by 1 base and J by 0 bases, with 13 bases between. Germline CDR1 reads MGHRA; CDR2 reads YSYEKL. The CDR3 loop spans 17 amino acids. The CDR3 DNA is TGCGCCAGCAGCCAAGTTTGGGCAGGGAATAGCAATCAGCCCCAGCATTTT. As protein: CASSQVWAGNSNQPQHF.

The CDR3 here is CASSPGRVNQPQHF. The DNA for the CDR3 is TGTGCCAGCTCACCGGGCAGGGTAAATCAGCCCCAGCATTTT. The V and J genes are TRBV18 and TRBJ1-5, with TRBD1 as a possible D gene (5 bases). The CDR3 is made up of 14 amino acids. V was shortened by 3 bases and J by 4 bases, with 10 bases between the two germline ends. Germline CDR1 reads KGHSH; CDR2 reads LQKENI.

V is TRBV27 and J is TRBJ1-2; D is perhaps TRBD1 (6 bases). The germline V gene encodes CDR1 MNHEY and CDR2 SMNVEV (reference sequence). Trimming removed 4 bases from V and 6 bases from J, with 12 bases in between. The CDR3 spans 13 residues. CDR3 bases: TGTGCCAGCAGTTGGACAGCGCGCGATGGCTACACCTTC. It specifies CASSWTARDGYTF.

The gene calls are TRBV28 and TRBJ2-7; 11 positions match TRBD2. Trimming cost V 5 bases and J 3 bases; bases outside gene matches: 6. This CDR3 comprises 15 residues. The germline CDR1 and CDR2 sequences are MDHEN and SYDVKM. The CDR3 DNA reads as TGTGCCAGCAGTCCCACTAGCGGGGGTCACTACGAGCAGTACTTC. Amino acids: CASSPTSGGHYEQYF.

V is TRBV28 and J is TRBJ1-5; maybe TRBD1 (5 bases). The CDR3 consists of 18 residues. Trimming removed 1 base from V and 0 bases from J, with 16 bases in between. Germline V gene data show CDR1 as MDHEN and CDR2 as SYDVKM. CDR3 in amino acids: CASSLYVRGLYSNQPQHF. CDR3 nucleotides: TGTGCCAGCAGTTTATACGTAAGGGGCTTGTATAGCAATCAGCCCCAGCATTTT.

The genes are TRBV2 and TRBJ2-7; TRBD2 might be the D (6 bases). CDR1 SNHLY and CDR2 FYNNEI come from the germline V gene. The ends were cut back, 6 bases at V and 3 bases at J, with 12 bases in the middle. The CDR3 is 13 residues long. The CDR3 nucleotides read TGTGCCAGCAGCTCCCTCGGGAGCTACGAGCAGTACTTC. It yields the protein CASSSLGSYEQYF.

J is TRBJ2-5 and V is TRBV28, with D tentatively TRBD1 (5 bases). V shed 6 bases and J shed 1 base, with 9 bases lying between them. This CDR3 is 13 amino acids long. Germline V gives CDR1 MDHEN, CDR2 SYDVKM. The CDR3 nucleotides read TGTGCCAGCAGCCGACAGTTCCAAGAGACCCAGTACTTC. This codes for CASSRQFQETQYF. The full variable domain, completed using reference TRBV28 and TRBJ2-5, is DVKVTQSSRYLVKRTGEKVFLECVQDMDHENMFWYRQDPGLGLRLIYFSYDVKMKEKGDIPEGYSVSREKKERFSLILESASTNQTSMYLCASSRQFQETQYFGPGTRLLVL.

The gene calls are TRBV5-1 and TRBJ2-2, with TRBD1 matching over 7 bases. The junction had 8 bases not matched to a gene; V was cut back by 3 bases and J by 6 bases. There are 15 residues in the CDR3. Germline V gene lookup returns CDR1 SGHRS and CDR2 YFSETQ. In DNA, the CDR3 is TGCGCCAGCAGCTGGACAGGTTATGGCCCCGGGGAGCTGTTTTTT. It codes for CASSWTGYGPGELFF.